The 12 T cell receptor beta chains below all came from one sample that was sequenced in a study of blood T cell repertoires in COVID-19. Only in-frame clones appear in the TCRdb table, and some are missing; sequencing was by immunoSEQ multiplex PCR. The sample has roughly 270,000 clones, around 83% seen once. Material for sequencing was PBMCs or T cells enriched from blood (not recorded which). These receptor sequences come from a man aged 40-49 years who had been exposed to COVID-19.

The J gene is TRBJ2-1, the V gene TRBV25-1; 12 nucleotides agree with TRBD2. V trimming: 6 bases; J trimming: 7 bases; junction bases outside the gene matches: 1. Germline CDR1 and CDR2: MGHDK and SYGVNS. The CDR3 consists of 13 residues. The CDR3 nucleotides are TGTGCCAGCAGCACTAGCGGGAGGAATGAGCAGTTCTTC. This gives the protein CASSTSGRNEQFF.

The J gene is TRBJ2-7, the V gene TRBV6-5, with TRBD1 matching over 7 bases. The germline V gene has CDR1 MNHEY and CDR2 SVGAGI. With V trimmed by 8 bases and J by 6 bases, 10 bases remained unmatched. The CDR3 is 13 amino acids. The CDR3 DNA reads as TGTGCCAGCGGAACGAGAGGGGGCGGCGAGCAGTACTTC. It yields the protein CASGTRGGGEQYF.

The chain uses TRBV18 and TRBJ1-4; 9 bases fit TRBD1. The V and J ends lost 4 bases and 7 bases, in that order; junction bases with no gene match: 4. The CDR3 is 14 amino acids. The germline V gene encodes CDR1 KGHSH and CDR2 LQKENI. The CDR3 loop is CASSRTGVGEKLFF. The CDR3 DNA reads as TGTGCCAGCTCACGGACAGGGGTGGGTGAAAAACTGTTTTTT.

DNA for the CDR3: TGTGCCAGCAGCGCAACAGGGGGCGAGGGTACTGAAGCTTTCTTT. It yields the protein CASSATGGEGTEAFF. This chain joins TRBV7-3 and TRBJ1-1; 9 bases map to TRBD1. The trim removed 5 bases at V and 5 bases at J, leaving 9 bases unmatched. The CDR3 contains 15 residues. Germline values: CDR1 SGHTA, CDR2 FQGTGA.

V gene TRBV6-5 combines with J gene TRBJ2-7; TRBD2 matches at 10 bases. The V gene's germline CDR1 is MNHEY and CDR2 SVGAGI. The CDR3 runs 15 residues. Trimming cost V 6 bases and J 3 bases; bases outside gene matches: 8. This CDR3 reads CASSPTSGTIYEQYF. The DNA of the CDR3 is TGTGCCAGCAGCCCAACTAGCGGGACGATCTACGAGCAGTACTTC.

The gene calls are TRBV2 and TRBJ1-5; D gene ambiguous. Germline V gene sequence: CDR1 SNHLY, CDR2 FYNNEI. The ends were cut back, 5 bases at V and 3 bases at J, with 14 bases in the middle. The CDR3 has 15 residues. In DNA form, the CDR3 reads TGTGCCAGCAGTCCTCCTAGGCCGGTCAATCAGCCCCAGCATTTT. Amino acids: CASSPPRPVNQPQHF.

The V gene is TRBV12-3 or TRBV12-4, the J gene TRBJ1-1; 7 positions agree with TRBD1. The CDR3 contains 13 residues. The junction had 4 bases not matched to a gene; V was cut back by 7 bases and J by 2 bases. CDR3 nucleotide sequence: TGTGCCAGCAAGCAGGGGGTAAACACTGAAGCTTTCTTT. This gives the protein CASKQGVNTEAFF.

This chain connects TRBV6-5 to TRBJ1-2; TRBD1 matches 10 bases. The ends lost 8 bases at V and 5 bases at J; junction bases unmatched: 11. The CDR3 runs to 15 residues. From germline, CDR1 is MNHEY and CDR2 SVGAGI. The CDR3 loop reads CASGGTGEGKYGYTF. Here the CDR3 DNA reads TGTGCCAGCGGGGGGACAGGGGAAGGGAAATATGGCTACACCTTC.

The rearrangement uses TRBV20-1 and TRBJ2-7, with D possibly being TRBD1 (6 bases). CDR1 DFQATT and CDR2 SNEGSKA come from the germline V gene (reference sequence). CDR3 length: 11 amino acids. V lost 5 bases to trimming and J lost 9 bases, with 14 bases between them. Here the CDR3 DNA reads TGCAGTGCTGGGGATTTACAGGGGCAGTACTTC. Translated: CSAGDLQGQYF.

The chain links TRBV7-9 to TRBJ1-1, with D possibly being TRBD1 (6 bases). CDR1 is SEHNR, CDR2 FQNEAQ, per germline (reference sequence). Trimming took 5 bases from V and 2 from J, leaving 18 bases between them. CDR3 length: 16 amino acids. The CDR3 nucleotides are TGTGCCAGCAGCCCCGGGACACATCCTTTAAACACTGAAGCTTTCTTT. This translates into CASSPGTHPLNTEAFF.

The rearrangement joins TRBV6-5 to TRBJ1-6; D remains unclear. Between the trimmed V and J ends, which lost 6 bases and 7 bases, there was a span of 13 bases. The CDR3 extends over 14 amino acids. The V gene's germline CDR1 is MNHEY and CDR2 SVGAGI. Here the CDR3 reads CASRSSRLNSPLHF. In DNA, the CDR3 is TGTGCCAGCAGGTCGTCGAGGTTAAATTCACCCCTCCACTTT.

The chain carries TRBV25-1 and TRBJ2-7; 7 bases map to TRBD1. CDR3 size: 16 residues. Germline V gene lookup returns CDR1 MGHDK and CDR2 SYGVNS. Germline trimming cut 1 base from V and 2 bases from J; bases unmatched to any gene: 8. The CDR3 sequence: CASSESHLTGTYEQYF. The CDR3 bases are TGTGCCAGCAGTGAATCTCACCTGACAGGGACCTACGAGCAGTACTTC.